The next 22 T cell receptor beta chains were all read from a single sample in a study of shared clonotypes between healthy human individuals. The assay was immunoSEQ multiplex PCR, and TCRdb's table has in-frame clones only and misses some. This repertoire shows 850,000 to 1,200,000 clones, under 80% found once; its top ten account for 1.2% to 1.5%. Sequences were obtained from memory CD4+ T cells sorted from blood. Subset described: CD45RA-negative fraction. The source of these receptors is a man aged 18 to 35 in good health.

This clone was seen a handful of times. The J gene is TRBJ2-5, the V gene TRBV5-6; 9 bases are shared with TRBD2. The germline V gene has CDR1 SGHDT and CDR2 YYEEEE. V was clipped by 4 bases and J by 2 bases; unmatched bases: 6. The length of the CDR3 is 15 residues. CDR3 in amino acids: CASSEMSGGQETQYF. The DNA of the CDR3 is TGTGCCAGCAGCGAGATGAGCGGGGGGCAAGAGACCCAGTACTTC.

The CDR3 sequence: CASSEPTASGAMWLFNTEAFF. Written as DNA, the CDR3 is TGTGCCAGCAGTGAGCCGACGGCATCAGGGGCTATGTGGCTCTTCAACACTGAAGCTTTCTTT. The V gene is TRBV2, the J gene TRBJ1-1, with a tentative D call TRBD1 (6 bases). The germline V gene encodes CDR1 SNHLY and CDR2 FYNNEI. V was cut by 3 bases and J by 2 bases, with 31 bases left in between. The length of the CDR3 is 21 residues.

CDR3 in amino acids: CASRNLGGAEAFF. DNA of the CDR3: TGCGCCAGCCGAAACCTGGGGGGTGCTGAAGCTTTCTTT. This chain connects TRBV5-1 to TRBJ1-1; D might be TRBD1 (5 bases). The V end was cut by 7 bases, the J end by 6 bases, with 16 bases between. Germline V lookup: CDR1 SGHRS, CDR2 YFSETQ. The CDR3 consists of 13 residues.

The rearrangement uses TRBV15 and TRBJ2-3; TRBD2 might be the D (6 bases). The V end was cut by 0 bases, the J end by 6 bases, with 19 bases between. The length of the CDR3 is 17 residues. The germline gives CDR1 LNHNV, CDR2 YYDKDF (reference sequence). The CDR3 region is CATSRDQPRSGHDTQYF. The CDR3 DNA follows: TGTGCCACCAGCAGAGATCAGCCTAGGAGCGGGCACGATACGCAGTATTTT.

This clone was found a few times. The CDR3: CASGLVISEAFF. CDR3 nucleotides: TGTGCTAGTGGTTTGGTAATAAGTGAAGCTTTCTTT. V gene TRBV12-5 combines with J gene TRBJ1-1; no clear D. Germline V CDR1 and CDR2: LGHNT, FRNRAP. The CDR3 spans 12 residues. V was shortened by 0 bases and J by 7 bases, with 6 bases between the two germline ends.

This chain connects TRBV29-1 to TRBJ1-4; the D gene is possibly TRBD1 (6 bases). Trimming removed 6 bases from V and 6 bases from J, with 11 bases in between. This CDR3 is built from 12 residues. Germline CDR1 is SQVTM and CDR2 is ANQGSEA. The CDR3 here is CSVQGPDEKLFF. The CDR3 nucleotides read TGCAGCGTCCAGGGGCCGGATGAAAAACTGTTTTTT.

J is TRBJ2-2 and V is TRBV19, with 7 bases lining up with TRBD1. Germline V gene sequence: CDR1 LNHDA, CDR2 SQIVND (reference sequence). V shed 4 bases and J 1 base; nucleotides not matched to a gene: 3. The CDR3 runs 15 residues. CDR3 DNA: TGTGCCAGTAGTAAGGGACAGCAGAACACCGGGGAGCTGTTTTTT. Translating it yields CASSKGQQNTGELFF.

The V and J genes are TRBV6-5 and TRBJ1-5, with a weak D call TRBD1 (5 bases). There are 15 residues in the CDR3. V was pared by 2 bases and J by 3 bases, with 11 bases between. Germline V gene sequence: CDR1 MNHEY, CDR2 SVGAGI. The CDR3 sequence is CASSYVQGNNQPQHF. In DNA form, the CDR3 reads TGTGCCAGCAGTTACGTCCAGGGTAACAATCAGCCCCAGCATTTT.

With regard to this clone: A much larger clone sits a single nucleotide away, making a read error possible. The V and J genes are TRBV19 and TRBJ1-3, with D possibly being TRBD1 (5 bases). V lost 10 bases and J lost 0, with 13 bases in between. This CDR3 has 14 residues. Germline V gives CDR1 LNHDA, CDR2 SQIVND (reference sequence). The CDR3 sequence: CANTLDSSGNTIYF. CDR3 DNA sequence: TGTGCCAATACCCTAGACAGCTCTGGAAACACCATATATTTT.

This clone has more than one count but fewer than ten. The CDR3 loop reads CASSLDGSIGNQPQHF. DNA for the CDR3: TGTGCCAGCAGCTTGGACGGAAGTATTGGCAATCAGCCCCAGCATTTT. The J gene is TRBJ1-5, the V gene TRBV5-6, with D unclear. CDR3 size: 16 residues. V gave up 0 bases and J gave up 2 bases, with 12 bases separating them. Germline CDR1 reads SGHDT; CDR2 reads YYEEEE.

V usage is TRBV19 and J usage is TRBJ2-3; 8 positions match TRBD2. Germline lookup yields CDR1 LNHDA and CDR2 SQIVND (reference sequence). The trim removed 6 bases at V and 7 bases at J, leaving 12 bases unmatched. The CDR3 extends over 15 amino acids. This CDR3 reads CASSRNSAGDYTQYF. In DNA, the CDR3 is TGTGCCAGTAGCCGAAACTCAGCGGGGGATTATACGCAGTATTTT.

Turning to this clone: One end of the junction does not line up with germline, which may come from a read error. CDR3 residues: CASSPSRGSPLHF. CDR3 bases: TGTGCCAGCAGTCCCTCGCGGGGGTCCCCCCTGCATTTT. This chain connects TRBV27 to TRBJ1-4; tentatively, D is TRBD1 (5 bases). The length of the CDR3 is 13 residues. Germline V lookup: CDR1 MNHEY, CDR2 SMNVEV (reference sequence).

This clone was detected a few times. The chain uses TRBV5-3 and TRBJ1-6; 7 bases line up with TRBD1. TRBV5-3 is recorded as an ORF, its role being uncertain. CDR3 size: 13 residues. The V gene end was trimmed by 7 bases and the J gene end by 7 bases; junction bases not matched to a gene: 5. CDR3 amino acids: CARRRDRNSPLHF. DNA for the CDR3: TGTGCCAGACGCCGGGACAGAAATTCACCCCTCCACTTT.

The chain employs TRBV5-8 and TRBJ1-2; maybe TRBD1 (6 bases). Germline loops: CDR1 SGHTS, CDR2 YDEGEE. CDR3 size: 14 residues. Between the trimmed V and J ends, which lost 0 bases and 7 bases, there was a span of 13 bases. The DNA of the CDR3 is TGTGCCAGCAGCTTGGCGCAGGCAGGGGCTGGCTACACCTTC. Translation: CASSLAQAGAGYTF.

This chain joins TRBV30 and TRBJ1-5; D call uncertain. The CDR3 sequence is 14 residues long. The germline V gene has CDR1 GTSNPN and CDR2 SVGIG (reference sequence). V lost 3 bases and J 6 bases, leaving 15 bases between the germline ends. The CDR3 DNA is TGTGCCTGGAGCGCCGCCGGTGTCAGTCAGCCCCAGCATTTT. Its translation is CAWSAAGVSQPQHF.

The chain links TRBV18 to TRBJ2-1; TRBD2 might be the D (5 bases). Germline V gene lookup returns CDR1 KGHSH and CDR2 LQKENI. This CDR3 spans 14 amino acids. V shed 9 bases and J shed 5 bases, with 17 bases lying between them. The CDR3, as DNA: TGTGCCAGGACGGGGAGCGCAGATAACAATGAGCAGTTCTTC. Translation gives CARTGSADNNEQFF. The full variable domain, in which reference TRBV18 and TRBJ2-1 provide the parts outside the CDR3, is NAGVMQNPRHLVRRRGQEARLRCSPMKGHSHVYWYRQLPEEGLKFMVYLQKENIIDESGMPKERFSAEFPKEGPSILRIQQVVRGDSAAYFCARTGSADNNEQFFGPGTRLTVL.

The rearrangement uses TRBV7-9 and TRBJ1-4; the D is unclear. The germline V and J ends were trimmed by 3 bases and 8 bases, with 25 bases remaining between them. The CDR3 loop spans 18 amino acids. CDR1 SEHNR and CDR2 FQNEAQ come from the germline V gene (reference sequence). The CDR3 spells CASSFSGGSGLLSEKLFF. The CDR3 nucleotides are TGTGCCAGCAGCTTTTCTGGTGGATCGGGTCTTCTTTCGGAAAAACTGTTTTTT. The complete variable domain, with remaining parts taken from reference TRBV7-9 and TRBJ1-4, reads DTGVSQNPRHKITKRGQNVTFRCDPISEHNRLYWYRQTLGQGPEFLTYFQNEAQLEKSRLLSDRFSAERPKGSFSTLEIQRTEQGDSAMYLCASSFSGGSGLLSEKLFFGSGTQLSVL.

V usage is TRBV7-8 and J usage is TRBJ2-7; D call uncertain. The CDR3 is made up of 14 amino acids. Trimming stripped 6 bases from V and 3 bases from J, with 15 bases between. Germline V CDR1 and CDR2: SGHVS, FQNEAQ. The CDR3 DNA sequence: TGTGCCAGCAGTCGTCTGGTCCTCCTCTACGAGCAGTACTTC. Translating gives CASSRLVLLYEQYF.

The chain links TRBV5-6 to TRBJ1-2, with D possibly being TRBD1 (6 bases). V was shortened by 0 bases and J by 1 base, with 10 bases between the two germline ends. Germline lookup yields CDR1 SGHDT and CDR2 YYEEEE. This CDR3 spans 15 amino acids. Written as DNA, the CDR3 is TGTGCCAGCAGCTTGGCCCAGGGGAATAACTATGGCTACACCTTC. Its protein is CASSLAQGNNYGYTF.

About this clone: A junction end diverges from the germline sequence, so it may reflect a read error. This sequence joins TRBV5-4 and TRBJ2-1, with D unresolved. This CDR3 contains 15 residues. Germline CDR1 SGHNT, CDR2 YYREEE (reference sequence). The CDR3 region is CASRLGLDSYNEQFF. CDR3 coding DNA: TGTGCCAGCAGATTGGGCCTGGACTCCTACAATGAGCAGTTCTTC.

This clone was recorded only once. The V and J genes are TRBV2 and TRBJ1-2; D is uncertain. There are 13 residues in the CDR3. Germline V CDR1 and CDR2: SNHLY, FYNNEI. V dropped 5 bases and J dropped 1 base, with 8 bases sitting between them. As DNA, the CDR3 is TGTGCCAGCAGTTCTGACTATAACTATGGCTACACCTTC. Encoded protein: CASSSDYNYGYTF.

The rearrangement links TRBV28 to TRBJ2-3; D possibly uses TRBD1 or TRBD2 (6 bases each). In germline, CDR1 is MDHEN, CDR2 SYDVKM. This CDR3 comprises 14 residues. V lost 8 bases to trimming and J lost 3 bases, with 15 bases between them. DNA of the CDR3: TGTGCCAGCCGTGTGGGGGGCGGGACAGATACGCAGTATTTT. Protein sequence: CASRVGGGTDTQYF.